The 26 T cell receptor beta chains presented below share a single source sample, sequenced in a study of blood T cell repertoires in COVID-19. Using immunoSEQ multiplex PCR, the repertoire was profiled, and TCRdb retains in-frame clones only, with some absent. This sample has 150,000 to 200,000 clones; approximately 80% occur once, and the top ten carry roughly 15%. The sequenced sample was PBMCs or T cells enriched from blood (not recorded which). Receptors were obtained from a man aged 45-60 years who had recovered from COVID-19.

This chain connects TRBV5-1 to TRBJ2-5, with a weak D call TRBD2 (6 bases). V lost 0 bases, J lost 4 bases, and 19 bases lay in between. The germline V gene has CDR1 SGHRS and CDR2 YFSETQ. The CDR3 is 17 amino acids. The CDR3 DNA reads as TGCGCCAGCAGCTTGGGGCGGTCCGGGGGAGCGAGAGAGACCCAGTACTTC. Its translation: CASSLGRSGGARETQYF.

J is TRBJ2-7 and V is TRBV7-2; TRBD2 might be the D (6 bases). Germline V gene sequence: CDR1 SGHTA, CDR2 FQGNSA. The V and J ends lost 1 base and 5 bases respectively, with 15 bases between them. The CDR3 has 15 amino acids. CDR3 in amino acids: CASSLERTPGDEQYF. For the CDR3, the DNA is TGTGCCAGCAGCTTAGAAAGGACACCGGGGGACGAGCAGTACTTC.

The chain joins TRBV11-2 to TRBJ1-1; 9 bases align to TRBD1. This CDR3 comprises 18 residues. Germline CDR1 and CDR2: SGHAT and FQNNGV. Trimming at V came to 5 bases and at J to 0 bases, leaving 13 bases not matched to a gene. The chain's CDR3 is CASSGRDRAQLVNTEAFF. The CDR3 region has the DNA TGTGCCAGCAGCGGCCGGGACAGGGCTCAATTGGTGAACACTGAAGCTTTCTTT.

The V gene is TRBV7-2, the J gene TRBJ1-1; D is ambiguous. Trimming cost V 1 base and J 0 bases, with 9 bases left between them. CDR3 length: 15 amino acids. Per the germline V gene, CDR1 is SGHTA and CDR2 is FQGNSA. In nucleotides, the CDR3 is TGTGCCAGCAGCTTAGATTCAGGAATGAACACTGAAGCTTTCTTT. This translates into CASSLDSGMNTEAFF.

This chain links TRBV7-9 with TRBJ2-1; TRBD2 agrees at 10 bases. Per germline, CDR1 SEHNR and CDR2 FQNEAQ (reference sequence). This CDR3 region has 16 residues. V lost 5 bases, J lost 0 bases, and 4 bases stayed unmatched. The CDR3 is CASSPSGGRSYNEQFF. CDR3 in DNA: TGTGCCAGCAGCCCTAGCGGGGGCCGCTCCTACAATGAGCAGTTCTTC.

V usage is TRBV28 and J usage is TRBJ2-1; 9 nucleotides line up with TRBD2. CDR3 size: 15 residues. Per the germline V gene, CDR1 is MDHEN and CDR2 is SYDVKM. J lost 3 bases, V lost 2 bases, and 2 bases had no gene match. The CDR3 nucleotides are TGTGCCAGCAGTTTAGGGCGGGGGGGCTACAATGAGCAGTTCTTC. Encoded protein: CASSLGRGGYNEQFF.

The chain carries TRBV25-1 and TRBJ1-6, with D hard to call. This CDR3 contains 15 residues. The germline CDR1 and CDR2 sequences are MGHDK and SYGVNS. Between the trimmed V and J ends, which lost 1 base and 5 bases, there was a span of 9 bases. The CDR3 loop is CASSESADDNSPLHF. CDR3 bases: TGTGCCAGCAGTGAATCGGCGGATGATAATTCACCCCTCCACTTT. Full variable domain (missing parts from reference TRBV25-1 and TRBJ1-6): EADIYQTPRYLVIGTGKKITLECSQTMGHDKMYWYQQDPGMELHLIHYSYGVNSTEKGDLSSESTVSRIRTEHFPLTLESARPSHTSQYLCASSESADDNSPLHFGNGTRLTVT.

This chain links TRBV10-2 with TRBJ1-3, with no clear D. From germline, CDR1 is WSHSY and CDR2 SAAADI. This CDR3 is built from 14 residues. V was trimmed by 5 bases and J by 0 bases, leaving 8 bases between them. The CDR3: CASSPTVSGNTIYF. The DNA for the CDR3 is TGCGCCAGCAGTCCTACAGTCTCTGGAAACACCATATATTTT.

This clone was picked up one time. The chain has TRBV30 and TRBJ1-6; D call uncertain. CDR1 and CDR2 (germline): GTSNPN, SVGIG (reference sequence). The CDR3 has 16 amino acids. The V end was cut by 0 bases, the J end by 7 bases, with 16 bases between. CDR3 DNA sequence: TGTGCCTGGAGTGTACTAGTGAGCTTGGGGAATTCACCCCTCCACTTT. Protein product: CAWSVLVSLGNSPLHF.

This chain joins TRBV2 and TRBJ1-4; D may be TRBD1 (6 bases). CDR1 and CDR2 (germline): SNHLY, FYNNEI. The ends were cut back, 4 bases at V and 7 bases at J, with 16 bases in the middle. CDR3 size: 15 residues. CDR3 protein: CASSVGGRGSEKLFF. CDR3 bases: TGTGCCAGCAGTGTCGGGGGGCGCGGGTCTGAAAAACTGTTTTTT.

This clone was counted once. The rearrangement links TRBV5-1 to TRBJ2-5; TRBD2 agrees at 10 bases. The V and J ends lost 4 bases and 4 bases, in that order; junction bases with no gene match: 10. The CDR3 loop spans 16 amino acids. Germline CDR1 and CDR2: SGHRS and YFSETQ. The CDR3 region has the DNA TGCGCCAGCAGCACCGGAACTAGCGGGGATGTAGAGACCCAGTACTTC. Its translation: CASSTGTSGDVETQYF.

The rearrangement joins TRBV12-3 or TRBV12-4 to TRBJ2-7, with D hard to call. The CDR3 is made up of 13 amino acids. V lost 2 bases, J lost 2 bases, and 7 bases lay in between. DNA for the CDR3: TGTGCCAGCAGTTTATCAGGCCCCTACGAGCAGTACTTC. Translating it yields CASSLSGPYEQYF.

This CDR3 reads CASSAGTGQNIQYF. CDR3 in DNA: TGTGCCAGCAGTGCCGGGACAGGACAAAACATTCAGTACTTC. J is TRBJ2-4 and V is TRBV27; TRBD1 matches at 8 bases. Germline lookup yields CDR1 MNHEY and CDR2 SMNVEV (reference sequence). Losses at the gene ends were 5 bases for V and 5 bases for J; bases not matched to a gene: 5. CDR3 size: 14 residues.

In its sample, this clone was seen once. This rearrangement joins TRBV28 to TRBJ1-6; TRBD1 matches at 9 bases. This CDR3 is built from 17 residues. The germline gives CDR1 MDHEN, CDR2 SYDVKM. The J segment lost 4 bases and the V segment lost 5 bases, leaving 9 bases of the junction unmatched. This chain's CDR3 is CASSTQDRGFYNSPLHF. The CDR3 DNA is TGTGCCAGCAGTACCCAGGACAGGGGTTTTTATAATTCACCCCTCCACTTT.

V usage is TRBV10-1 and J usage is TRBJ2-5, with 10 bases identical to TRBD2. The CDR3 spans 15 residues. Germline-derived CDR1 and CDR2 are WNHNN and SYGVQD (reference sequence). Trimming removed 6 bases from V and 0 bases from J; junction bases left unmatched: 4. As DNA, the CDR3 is TGCGCCAGCAGGAGCGGGAGGGACTACCAAGAGACCCAGTACTTC. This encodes CASRSGRDYQETQYF.

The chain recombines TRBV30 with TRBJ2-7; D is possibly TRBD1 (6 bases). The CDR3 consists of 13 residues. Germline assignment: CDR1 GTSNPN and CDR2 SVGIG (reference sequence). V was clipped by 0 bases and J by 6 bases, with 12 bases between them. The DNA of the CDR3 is TGTGCCTGGAGTGTATCCAGGGGCGGCGAGCAGTACTTC. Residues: CAWSVSRGGEQYF.

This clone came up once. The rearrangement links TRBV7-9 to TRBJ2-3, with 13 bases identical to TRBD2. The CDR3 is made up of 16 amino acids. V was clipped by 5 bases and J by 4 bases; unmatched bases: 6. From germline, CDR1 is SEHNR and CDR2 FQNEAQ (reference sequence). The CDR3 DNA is TGTGCCAGCAGCCGGGGACTAGCGGGGCGGGCAGATACGCAGTATTTT. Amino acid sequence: CASSRGLAGRADTQYF.

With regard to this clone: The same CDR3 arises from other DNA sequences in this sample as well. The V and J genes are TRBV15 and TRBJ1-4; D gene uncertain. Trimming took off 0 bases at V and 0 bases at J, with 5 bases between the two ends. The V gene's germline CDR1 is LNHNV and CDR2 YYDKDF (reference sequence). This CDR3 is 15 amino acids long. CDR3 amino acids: CATSRDRATNEKLFF. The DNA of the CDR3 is TGTGCCACCAGCAGAGACCGAGCAACTAATGAAAAACTGTTTTTT.

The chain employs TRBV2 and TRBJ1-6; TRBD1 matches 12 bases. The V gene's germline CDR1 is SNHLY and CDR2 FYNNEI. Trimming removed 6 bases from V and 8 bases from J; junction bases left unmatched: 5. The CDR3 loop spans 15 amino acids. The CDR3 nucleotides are TGTGCCAGCAGGCCGGGACAGGGGGCATATTCACCCCTCCACTTT. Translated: CASRPGQGAYSPLHF. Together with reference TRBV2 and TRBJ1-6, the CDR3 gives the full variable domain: EPEVTQTPSHQVTQMGQEVILRCVPISNHLYFYWYRQILGQKVEFLVSFYNNEISEKSEIFDDQFSVERPDGSNFTLKIRSTKLEDSAMYFCASRPGQGAYSPLHFGNGTRLTVT.

CDR3 region: CSASPGTEAFF. The CDR3 DNA is TGCAGTGCTAGCCCGGGCACTGAAGCTTTCTTT. The chain couples TRBV20-1 to TRBJ1-1, with D unclear. V was trimmed by 3 bases and J by 4 bases, leaving 6 bases between them. CDR3 length: 11 residues. Germline V gene lookup returns CDR1 DFQATT and CDR2 SNEGSKA (reference sequence).

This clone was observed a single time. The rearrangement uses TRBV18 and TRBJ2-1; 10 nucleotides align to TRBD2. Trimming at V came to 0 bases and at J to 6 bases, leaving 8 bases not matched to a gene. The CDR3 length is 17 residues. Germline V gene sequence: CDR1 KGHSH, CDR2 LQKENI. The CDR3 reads CASSPPGPTSGLNEQFF. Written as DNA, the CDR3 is TGTGCCAGCTCACCACCGGGGCCGACTAGCGGGCTCAATGAGCAGTTCTTC. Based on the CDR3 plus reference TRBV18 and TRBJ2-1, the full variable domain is NAGVMQNPRHLVRRRGQEARLRCSPMKGHSHVYWYRQLPEEGLKFMVYLQKENIIDESGMPKERFSAEFPKEGPSILRIQQVVRGDSAAYFCASSPPGPTSGLNEQFFGPGTRLTVL.

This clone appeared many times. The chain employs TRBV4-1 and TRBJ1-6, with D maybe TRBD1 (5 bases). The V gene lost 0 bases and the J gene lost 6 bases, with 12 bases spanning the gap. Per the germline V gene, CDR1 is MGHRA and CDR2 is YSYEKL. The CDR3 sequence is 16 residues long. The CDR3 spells CASSQDGGIGNSPLHF. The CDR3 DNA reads TGCGCCAGCAGCCAAGATGGGGGGATAGGTAATTCACCCCTCCACTTT.

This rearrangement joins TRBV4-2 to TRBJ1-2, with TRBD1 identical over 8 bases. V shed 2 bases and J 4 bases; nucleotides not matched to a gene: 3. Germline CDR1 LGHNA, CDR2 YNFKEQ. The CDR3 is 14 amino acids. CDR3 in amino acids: CASSQPTGAYGYTF. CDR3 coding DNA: TGTGCCAGCAGCCAACCGACAGGGGCCTATGGCTACACCTTC.

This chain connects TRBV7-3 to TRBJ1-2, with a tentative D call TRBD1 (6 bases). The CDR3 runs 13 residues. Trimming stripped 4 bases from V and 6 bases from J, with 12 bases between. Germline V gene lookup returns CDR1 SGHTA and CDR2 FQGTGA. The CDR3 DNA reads TGTGCCAGCAGCTCCTCGACAGGAGATGGCTACACCTTC. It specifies CASSSSTGDGYTF.

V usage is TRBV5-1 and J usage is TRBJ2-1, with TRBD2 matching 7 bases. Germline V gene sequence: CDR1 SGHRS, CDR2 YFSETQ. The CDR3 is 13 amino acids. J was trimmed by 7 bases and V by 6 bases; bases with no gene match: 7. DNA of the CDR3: TGCGCCAGCAACCCGGCGGGGGTTAATGAGCAGTTCTTC. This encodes CASNPAGVNEQFF.

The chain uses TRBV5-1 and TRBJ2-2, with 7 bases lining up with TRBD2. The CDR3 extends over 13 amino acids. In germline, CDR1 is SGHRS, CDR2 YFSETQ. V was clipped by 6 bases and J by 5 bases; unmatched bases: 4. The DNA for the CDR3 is TGCGCCAGCATCCAGCGGGATACCGGGGAGCTGTTTTTT. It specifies CASIQRDTGELFF. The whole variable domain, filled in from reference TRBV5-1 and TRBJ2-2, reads KAGVTQTPRYLIKTRGQQVTLSCSPISGHRSVSWYQQTPGQGLQFLFEYFSETQRNKGNFPGRFSGRQFSNSRSEMNVSTLELGDSALYLCASIQRDTGELFFGEGSRLTVL.